This T cell receptor beta chain was documented in a study of blood T cell repertoires in COVID-19 (TCRdb year 2020). Regarding the study in general: Samples covering the acute and convalescent phases of COVID-19 were provided by collaborators in the United States, Italy and Spain. The material from the prospective study consisted of cDNA or gDNA derived from T cells, B-cell-depleted T cells, or PBMCs. The dataset comprised deeply sampled blood TCRbeta repertoires from subjects exposed to, actively infected with, or recovered from COVID-19. The repertoires were released in a freely available public database meant as a resource for research on the immune response to SARS-CoV-2. Samples were obtained from the ongoing ImmuneRACE study (first 160 participants) and from 1,254 subjects provided by 6 global collaborators. Sample metadata almost always included a de-identified subject ID, COVID-19 status, age in years and sex. Where available, HLA class I and class II types were obtained from metadata supplied by the sample provider rather than from assay-based typing. Broad study findings and their caveats: The amount of clinical and demographic metadata varied by source and participant and was provided uncurated.

A word on this clone: No cognate antigen has been identified for it. Base quality data are lacking; no much larger clone is found one base away.

For CDR1 and CDR2, the germline V gene (reference sequence) lists SEHNR and FQNEAQ. V is cut back by 1 base and J by 11 bases, with 2 bases in the junction unmatched. The CDR3 sequence holds 14 residues, the cysteine and phenylalanine included. Of the read, only the CDR3 DNA is kept; its 42 bases are in frame from base 1. Each collaborating institution followed its own protocols to collect whole blood in K2EDTA tubes. For TCRbeta analysis, collaborators shipped samples as frozen whole blood, isolated PBMCs, or DNA extracted from either of those sample types. TCRbeta CDR3 regions were amplified from genomic DNA by means of the immunoSEQ Assay, a bias-controlled multiplex PCR. Under the source paper's analysis protocol: The number of nucleated cells in each sample was estimated by amplification of reference gene primers within the assay. Sequence reads were collapsed and filtered to measure the absolute abundance of every unique TCRbeta CDR3 rearrangement. Productive Simpson clonality was computed per sample as the square root of Simpson's diversity index over productive rearrangements. TCRdb obtained this table from immuneACCESS and retained in-frame rearrangements with V and J assigned. These tables miss some clones; where compared with another copy, unresolved V genes account for less than half of the shortfall, and the remainder is unexplained. That table supplies the V and J calls and clone size; D and trimming were determined from the DNA. The sample records over 130,000 clones, over 65% of which are singletons. The ten largest clones add up to 2.2% of the sample.

This receptor chain uses TRBV7-9 and TRBJ1-6; 10 bases in the junction line up with TRBD1. This clonotype was sampled from a man aged 65-85 years with acute or convalescent COVID-19. Material: peripheral blood. In nucleotides, the sequence is TGTGCCAGCAGCTTAGGGGGACAGGGGCCACCCCTCCACTTT. Its translation is CASSLGGQGPPLHF. Where the CDR3 stops, the reference TRBV7-9 and TRBJ1-6 genes take over; the full variable domain is DTGVSQNPRHKITKRGQNVTFRCDPISEHNRLYWYRQTLGQGPEFLTYFQNEAQLEKSRLLSDRFSAERPKGSFSTLEIQRTEQGDSAMYLCASSLGGQGPPLHFGNGTRLTVT.